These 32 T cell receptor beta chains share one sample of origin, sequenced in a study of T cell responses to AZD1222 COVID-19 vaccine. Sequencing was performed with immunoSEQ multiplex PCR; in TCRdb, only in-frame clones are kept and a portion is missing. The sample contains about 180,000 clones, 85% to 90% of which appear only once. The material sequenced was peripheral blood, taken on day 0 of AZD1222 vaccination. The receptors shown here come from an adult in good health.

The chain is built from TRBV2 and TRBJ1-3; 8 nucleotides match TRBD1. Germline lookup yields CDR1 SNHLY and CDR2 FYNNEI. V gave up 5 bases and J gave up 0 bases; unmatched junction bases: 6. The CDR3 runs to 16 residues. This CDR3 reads CASSPRDRTSGNTIYF. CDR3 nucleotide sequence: TGTGCCAGCAGTCCCCGGGACAGGACCTCTGGAAACACCATATATTTT. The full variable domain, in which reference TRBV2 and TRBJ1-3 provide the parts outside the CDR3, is EPEVTQTPSHQVTQMGQEVILRCVPISNHLYFYWYRQILGQKVEFLVSFYNNEISEKSEIFDDQFSVERPDGSNFTLKIRSTKLEDSAMYFCASSPRDRTSGNTIYFGEGSWLTVV.

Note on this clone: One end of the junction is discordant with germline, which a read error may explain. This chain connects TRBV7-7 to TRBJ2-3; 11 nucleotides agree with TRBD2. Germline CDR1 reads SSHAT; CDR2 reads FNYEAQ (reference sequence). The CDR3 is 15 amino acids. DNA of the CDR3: TGTGCTAGCAGCCAACTAGCGGGAGTCCCAGATACGCAGTATTTT. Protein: CASSQLAGVPDTQYF.

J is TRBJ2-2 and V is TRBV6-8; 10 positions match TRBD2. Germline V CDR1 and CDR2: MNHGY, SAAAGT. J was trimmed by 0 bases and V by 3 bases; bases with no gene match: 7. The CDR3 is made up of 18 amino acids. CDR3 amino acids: CASSYQGTSAPNTGELFF. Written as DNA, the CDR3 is TGTGCCAGCAGTTATCAGGGGACTAGCGCCCCGAACACCGGGGAGCTGTTTTTT.

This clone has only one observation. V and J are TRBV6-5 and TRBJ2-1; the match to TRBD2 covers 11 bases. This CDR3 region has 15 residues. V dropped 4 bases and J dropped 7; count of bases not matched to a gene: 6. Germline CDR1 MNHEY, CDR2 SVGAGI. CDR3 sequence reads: CASSLLAGALNEQFF. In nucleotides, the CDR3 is TGTGCCAGCAGTTTACTAGCGGGGGCCCTGAATGAGCAGTTCTTC.

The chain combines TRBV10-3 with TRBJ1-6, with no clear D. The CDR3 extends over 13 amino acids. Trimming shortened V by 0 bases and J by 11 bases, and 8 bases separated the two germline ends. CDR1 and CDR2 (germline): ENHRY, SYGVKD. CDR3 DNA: TGTGCCATCAGTGAGTCGCCTCTCCCACCCCTCCACTTT. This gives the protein CAISESPLPPLHF.

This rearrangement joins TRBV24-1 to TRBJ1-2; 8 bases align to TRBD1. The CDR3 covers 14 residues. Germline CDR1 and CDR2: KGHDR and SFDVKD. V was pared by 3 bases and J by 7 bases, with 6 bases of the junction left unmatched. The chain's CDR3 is CATSDPKDRAGYTF. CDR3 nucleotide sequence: TGTGCCACCAGTGATCCGAAGGACAGGGCTGGCTACACCTTC.

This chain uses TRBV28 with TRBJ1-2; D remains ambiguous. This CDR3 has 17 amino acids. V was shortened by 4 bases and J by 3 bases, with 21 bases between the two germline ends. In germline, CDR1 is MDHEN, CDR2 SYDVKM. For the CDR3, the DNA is TGTGCCAGCAGTTACCCGGGTGAGATTGGAGCTGACTATGGCTACACCTTC. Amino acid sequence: CASSYPGEIGADYGYTF.

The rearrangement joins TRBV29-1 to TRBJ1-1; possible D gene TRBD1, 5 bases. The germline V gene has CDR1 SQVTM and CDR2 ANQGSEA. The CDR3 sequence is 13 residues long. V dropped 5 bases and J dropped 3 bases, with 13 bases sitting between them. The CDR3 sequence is CSVSRGTDTEAFF. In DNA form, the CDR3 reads TGCAGCGTTTCACGGGGGACGGACACTGAAGCTTTCTTT.

CDR3 protein: CASSLGQGKVYGNQPQHF. As DNA, the CDR3 is TGTGCCAGCAGCCTGGGACAGGGTAAGGTTTATGGCAATCAGCCCCAGCATTTT. This sequence joins TRBV28 and TRBJ1-5; the match to TRBD1 covers 9 bases. CDR3 size: 18 residues. With 6 bases clipped from V and 2 bases from J, the junction kept 14 bases outside the gene matches. Germline V CDR1 and CDR2: MDHEN, SYDVKM. Full variable domain (remainder filled in from reference TRBV28 and TRBJ1-5): DVKVTQSSRYLVKRTGEKVFLECVQDMDHENMFWYRQDPGLGLRLIYFSYDVKMKEKGDIPEGYSVSREKKERFSLILESASTNQTSMYLCASSLGQGKVYGNQPQHFGDGTRLSIL.

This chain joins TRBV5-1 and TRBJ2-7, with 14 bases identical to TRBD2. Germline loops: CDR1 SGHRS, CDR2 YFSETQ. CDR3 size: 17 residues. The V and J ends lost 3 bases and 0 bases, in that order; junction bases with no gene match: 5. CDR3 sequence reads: CASSWGLAGVGSYEQYF. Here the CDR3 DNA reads TGCGCCAGCAGCTGGGGACTAGCGGGAGTCGGCTCCTACGAGCAGTACTTC.

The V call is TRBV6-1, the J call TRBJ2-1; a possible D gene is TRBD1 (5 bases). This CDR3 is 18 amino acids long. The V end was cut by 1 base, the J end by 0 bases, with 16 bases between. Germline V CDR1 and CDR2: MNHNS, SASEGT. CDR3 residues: CASSEGWGSWSSYNEQFF. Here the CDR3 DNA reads TGTGCCAGCAGTGAAGGATGGGGCTCCTGGAGCTCCTACAATGAGCAGTTCTTC.

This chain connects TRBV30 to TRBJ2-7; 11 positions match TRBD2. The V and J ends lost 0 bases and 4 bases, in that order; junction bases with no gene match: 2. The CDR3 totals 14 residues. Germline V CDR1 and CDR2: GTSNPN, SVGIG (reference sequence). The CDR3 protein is CAWSVGLAGYEQYF. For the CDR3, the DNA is TGTGCCTGGAGTGTAGGACTAGCGGGTTACGAGCAGTACTTC.

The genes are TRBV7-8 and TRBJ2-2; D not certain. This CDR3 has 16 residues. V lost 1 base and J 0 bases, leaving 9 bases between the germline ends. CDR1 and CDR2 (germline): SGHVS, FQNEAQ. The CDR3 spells CASSLVGRSNTGELFF. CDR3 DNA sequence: TGTGCCAGCAGCTTAGTCGGACGTTCGAACACCGGGGAGCTGTTTTTT.

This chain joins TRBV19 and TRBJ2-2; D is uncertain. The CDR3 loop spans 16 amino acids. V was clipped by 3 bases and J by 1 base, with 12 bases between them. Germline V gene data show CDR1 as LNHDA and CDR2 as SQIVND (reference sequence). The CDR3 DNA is TGTGCCAGTAGTATGACTGGCGCTCGGAACACCGGGGAGCTGTTTTTT. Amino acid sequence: CASSMTGARNTGELFF.

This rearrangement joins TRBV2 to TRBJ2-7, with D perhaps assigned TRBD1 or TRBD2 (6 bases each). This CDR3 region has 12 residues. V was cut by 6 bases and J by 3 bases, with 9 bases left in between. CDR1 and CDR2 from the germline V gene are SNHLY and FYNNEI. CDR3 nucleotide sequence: TGTGCCAGCAGGGGGGGACACTACGAGCAGTACTTC. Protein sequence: CASRGGHYEQYF.

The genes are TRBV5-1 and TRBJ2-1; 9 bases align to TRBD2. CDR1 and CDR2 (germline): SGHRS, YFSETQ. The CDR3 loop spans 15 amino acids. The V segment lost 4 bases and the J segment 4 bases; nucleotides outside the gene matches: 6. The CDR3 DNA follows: TGCGCCAGCAGCACCGGGACTAGCTATTACAATGAGCAGTTCTTC. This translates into CASSTGTSYYNEQFF.

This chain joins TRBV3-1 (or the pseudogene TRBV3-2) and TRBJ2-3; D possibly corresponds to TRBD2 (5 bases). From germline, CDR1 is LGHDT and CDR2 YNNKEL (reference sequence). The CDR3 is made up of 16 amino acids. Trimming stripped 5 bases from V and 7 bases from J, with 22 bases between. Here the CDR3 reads CASSSSEEVFGHTQYF. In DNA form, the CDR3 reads TGTGCCAGCAGCTCCTCGGAGGAAGTATTCGGCCATACGCAGTATTTT.

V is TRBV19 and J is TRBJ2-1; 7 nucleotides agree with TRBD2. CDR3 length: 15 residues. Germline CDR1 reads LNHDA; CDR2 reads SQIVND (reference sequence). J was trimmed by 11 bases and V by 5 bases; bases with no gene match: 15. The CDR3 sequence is CASSVKPAREVKQFF. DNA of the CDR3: TGTGCCAGTAGTGTGAAGCCGGCACGGGAGGTTAAGCAGTTCTTC.

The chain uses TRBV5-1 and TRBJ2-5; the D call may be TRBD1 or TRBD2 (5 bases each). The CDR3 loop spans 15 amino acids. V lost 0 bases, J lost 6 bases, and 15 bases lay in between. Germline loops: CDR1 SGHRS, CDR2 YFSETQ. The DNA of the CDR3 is TGCGCCAGCAGCTTGGTTCCAGAGGGGTCAAAGACCCAGTACTTC. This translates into CASSLVPEGSKTQYF. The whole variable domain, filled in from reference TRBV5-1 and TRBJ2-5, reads KAGVTQTPRYLIKTRGQQVTLSCSPISGHRSVSWYQQTPGQGLQFLFEYFSETQRNKGNFPGRFSGRQFSNSRSEMNVSTLELGDSALYLCASSLVPEGSKTQYFGPGTRLLVL.

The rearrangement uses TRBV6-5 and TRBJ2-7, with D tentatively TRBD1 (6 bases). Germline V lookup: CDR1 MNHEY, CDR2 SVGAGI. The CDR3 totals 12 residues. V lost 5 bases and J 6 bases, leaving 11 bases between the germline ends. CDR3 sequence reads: CASSNRVAEQYV. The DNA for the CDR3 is TGTGCCAGCAGTAACAGGGTGGCCGAGCAGTACGTC.

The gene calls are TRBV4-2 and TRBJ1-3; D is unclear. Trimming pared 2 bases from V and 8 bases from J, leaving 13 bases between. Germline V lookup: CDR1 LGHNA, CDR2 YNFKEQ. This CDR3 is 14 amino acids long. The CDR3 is CASSQPHSRDTIYF. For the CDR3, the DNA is TGTGCCAGCAGCCAACCCCACAGTCGGGACACCATATATTTT.

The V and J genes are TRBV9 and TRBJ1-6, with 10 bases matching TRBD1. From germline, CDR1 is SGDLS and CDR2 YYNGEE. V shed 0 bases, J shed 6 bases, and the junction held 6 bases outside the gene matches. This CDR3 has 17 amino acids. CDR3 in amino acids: CASSVGSRTGGNSPLHF. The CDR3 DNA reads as TGTGCCAGCAGCGTAGGTAGTAGGACAGGGGGTAATTCACCCCTCCACTTT.

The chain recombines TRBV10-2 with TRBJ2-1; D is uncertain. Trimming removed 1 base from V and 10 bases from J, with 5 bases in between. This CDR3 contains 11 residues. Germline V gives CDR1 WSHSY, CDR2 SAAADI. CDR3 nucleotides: TGCGCCAGCAGTGAGTTGAGGGAGCAGTTCTTC. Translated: CASSELREQFF.

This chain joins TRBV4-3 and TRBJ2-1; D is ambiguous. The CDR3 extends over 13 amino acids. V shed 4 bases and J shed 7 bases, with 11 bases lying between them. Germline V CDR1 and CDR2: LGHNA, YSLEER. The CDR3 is CASSLQLGNEQFF. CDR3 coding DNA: TGCGCCAGCAGCCTTCAGCTCGGTAATGAGCAGTTCTTC.

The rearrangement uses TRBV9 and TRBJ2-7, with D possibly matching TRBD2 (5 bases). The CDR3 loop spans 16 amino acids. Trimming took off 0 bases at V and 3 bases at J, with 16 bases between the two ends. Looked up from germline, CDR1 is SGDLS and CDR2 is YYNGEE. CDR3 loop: CASSVGVGGSRYEQYF. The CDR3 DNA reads TGTGCCAGCAGCGTAGGGGTTGGTGGGAGTCGCTACGAGCAGTACTTC.

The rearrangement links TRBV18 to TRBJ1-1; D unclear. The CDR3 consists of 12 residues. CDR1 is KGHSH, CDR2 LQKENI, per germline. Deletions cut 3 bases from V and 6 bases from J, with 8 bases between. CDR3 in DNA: TGTGCCAGCTCACCCGGCAGTCCTGAAGCTTTCTTT. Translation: CASSPGSPEAFF.

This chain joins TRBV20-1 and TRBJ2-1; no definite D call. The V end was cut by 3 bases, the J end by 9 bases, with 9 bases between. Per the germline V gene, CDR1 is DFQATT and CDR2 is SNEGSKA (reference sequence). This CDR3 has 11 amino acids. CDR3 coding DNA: TGCAGTGCTAGCGGTGTAGGTGAGCAGTTCTTC. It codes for CSASGVGEQFF.

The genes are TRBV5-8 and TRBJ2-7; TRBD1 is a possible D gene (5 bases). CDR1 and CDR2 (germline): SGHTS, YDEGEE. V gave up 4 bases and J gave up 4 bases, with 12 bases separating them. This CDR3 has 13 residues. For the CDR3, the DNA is TGTGCCAGCAGCAGGGGTTCCTTATACGAGCAGTACGTC. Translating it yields CASSRGSLYEQYV.

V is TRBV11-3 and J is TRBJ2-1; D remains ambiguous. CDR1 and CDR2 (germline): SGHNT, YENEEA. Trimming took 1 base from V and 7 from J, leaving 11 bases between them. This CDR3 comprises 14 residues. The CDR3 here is CASSLGGPSNEQFF. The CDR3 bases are TGTGCCAGCAGCTTAGGAGGTCCGAGTAATGAGCAGTTCTTC.

This CDR3 reads CASSWGQISNQPQHF. The CDR3 nucleotides read TGTGCCAGCAGTTGGGGGCAGATTAGCAATCAGCCCCAGCATTTT. The rearrangement links TRBV28 to TRBJ1-5; possible D gene TRBD1, 6 bases. The V end was cut by 4 bases, the J end by 0 bases, with 10 bases between. This CDR3 region has 15 residues. Germline CDR1 reads MDHEN; CDR2 reads SYDVKM.

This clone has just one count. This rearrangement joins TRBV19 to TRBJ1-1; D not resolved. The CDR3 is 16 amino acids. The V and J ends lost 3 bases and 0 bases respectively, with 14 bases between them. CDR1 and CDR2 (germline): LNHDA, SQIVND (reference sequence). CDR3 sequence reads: CASSITPEYMNTEAFF. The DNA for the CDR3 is TGTGCCAGTAGTATCACCCCCGAATACATGAACACTGAAGCTTTCTTT.

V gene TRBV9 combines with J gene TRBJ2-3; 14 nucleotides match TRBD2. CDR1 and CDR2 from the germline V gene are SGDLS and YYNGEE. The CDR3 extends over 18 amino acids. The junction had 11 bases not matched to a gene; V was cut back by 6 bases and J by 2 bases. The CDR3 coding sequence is TGTGCCAGCACCTTGACTAGCGGGAGGGCCGGATTCACAGATACGCAGTATTTT. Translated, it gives CASTLTSGRAGFTDTQYF.